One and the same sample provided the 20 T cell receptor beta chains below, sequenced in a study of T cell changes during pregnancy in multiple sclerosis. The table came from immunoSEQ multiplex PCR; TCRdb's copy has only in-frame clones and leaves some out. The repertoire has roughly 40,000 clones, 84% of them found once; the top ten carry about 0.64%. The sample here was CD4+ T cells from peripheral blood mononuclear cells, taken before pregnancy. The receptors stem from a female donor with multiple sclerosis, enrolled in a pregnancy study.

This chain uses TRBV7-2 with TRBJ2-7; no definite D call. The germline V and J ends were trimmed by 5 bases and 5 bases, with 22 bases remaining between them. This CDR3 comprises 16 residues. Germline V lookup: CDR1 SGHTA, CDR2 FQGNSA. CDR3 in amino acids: CASSLGLSAAYDEQYF. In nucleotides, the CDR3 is TGTGCCAGCAGCCTCGGTTTGAGCGCAGCATACGACGAGCAGTACTTC.

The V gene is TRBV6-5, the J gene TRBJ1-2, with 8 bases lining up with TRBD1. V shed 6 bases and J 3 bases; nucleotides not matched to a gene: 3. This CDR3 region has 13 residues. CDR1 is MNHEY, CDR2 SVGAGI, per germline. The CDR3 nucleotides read TGTGCCAGCAGCCTACAGGGGGACTATGGCTACACCTTC. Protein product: CASSLQGDYGYTF.

The CDR3 coding sequence is TGTGCCAGCAGTCCTCGGACTGATCCAGCTCCCGACGAGCAGTACTTC. It is translated as CASSPRTDPAPDEQYF. The chain combines TRBV6-6 with TRBJ2-7; tentative D call: TRBD2 (5 bases). V shed 5 bases and J shed 5 bases, with 22 bases lying between them. The germline V gene encodes CDR1 MNHNY and CDR2 SVGAGI (reference sequence). The CDR3 is 16 residues long.

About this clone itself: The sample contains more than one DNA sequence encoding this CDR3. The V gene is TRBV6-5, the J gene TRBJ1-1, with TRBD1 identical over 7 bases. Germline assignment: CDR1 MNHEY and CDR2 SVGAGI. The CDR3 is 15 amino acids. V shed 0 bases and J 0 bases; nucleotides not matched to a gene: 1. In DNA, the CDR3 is TGTGCCAGCAGTTACTCGGGACAGTTGAACACTGAAGCTTTCTTT. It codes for CASSYSGQLNTEAFF.

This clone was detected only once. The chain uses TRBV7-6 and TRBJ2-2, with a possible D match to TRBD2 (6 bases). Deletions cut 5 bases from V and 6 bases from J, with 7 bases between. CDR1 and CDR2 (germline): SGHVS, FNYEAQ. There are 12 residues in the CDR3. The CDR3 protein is CASSPGAGELFF. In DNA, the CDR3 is TGTGCCAGCAGCCCGGGGGCCGGGGAGCTGTTTTTT.

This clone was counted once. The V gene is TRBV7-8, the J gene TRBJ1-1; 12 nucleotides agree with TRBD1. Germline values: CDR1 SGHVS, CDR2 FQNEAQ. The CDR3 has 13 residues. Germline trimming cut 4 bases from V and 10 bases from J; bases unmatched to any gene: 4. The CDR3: CASSSRDRGRAFF. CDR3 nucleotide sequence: TGTGCCAGCAGCTCCCGGGACAGGGGGCGAGCTTTCTTT.

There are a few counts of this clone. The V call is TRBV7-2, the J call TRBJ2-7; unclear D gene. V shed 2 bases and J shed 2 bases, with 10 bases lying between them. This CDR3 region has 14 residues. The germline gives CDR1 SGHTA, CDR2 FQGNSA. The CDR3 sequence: CASSLSRDTYEQYF. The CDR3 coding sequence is TGTGCCAGCAGCTTATCACGAGATACCTACGAGCAGTACTTC.

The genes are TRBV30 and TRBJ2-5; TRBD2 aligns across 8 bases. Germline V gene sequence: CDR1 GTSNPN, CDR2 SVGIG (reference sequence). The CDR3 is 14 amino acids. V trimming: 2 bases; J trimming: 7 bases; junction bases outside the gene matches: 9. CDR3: CAWSSLTSVGTQYF. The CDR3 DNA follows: TGTGCCTGGAGTTCGTTGACTAGCGTAGGGACCCAGTACTTC. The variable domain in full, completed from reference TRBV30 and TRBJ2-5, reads SQTIHQWPATLVQPVGSPLSLECTVEGTSNPNLYWYRQAAGRGLQLLFYSVGIGQISSEVPQNLSASRPQDRQFILSSKKLLLSDSGFYLCAWSSLTSVGTQYFGPGTRLLVL.

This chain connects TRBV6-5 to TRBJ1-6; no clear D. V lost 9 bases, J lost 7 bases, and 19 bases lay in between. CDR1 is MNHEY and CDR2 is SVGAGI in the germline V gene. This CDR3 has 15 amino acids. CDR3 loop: CASMSGWVKNSPLHF. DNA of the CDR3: TGTGCCAGTATGAGCGGTTGGGTAAAAAATTCACCCCTCCACTTT.

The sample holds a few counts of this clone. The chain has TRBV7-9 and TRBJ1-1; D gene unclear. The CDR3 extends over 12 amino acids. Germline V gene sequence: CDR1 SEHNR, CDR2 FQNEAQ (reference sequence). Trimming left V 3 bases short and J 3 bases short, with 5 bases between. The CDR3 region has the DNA TGTGCCAGCAGCTTTACGGACACTGAAGCTTTCTTT. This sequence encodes CASSFTDTEAFF.

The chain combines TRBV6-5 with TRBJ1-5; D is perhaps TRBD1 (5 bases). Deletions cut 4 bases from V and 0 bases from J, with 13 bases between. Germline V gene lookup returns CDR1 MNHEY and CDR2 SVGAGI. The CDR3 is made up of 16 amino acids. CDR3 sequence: CASSSPGGYSNQPQHF. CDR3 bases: TGTGCCAGCAGTTCCCCGGGGGGGTATAGCAATCAGCCCCAGCATTTT.

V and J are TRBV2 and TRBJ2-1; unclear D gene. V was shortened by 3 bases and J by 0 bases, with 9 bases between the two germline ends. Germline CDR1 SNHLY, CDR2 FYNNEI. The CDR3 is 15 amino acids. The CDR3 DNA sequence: TGTGCCAGCAGTGAGTCCCGGAGCTCCTACAATGAGCAGTTCTTC. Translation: CASSESRSSYNEQFF.

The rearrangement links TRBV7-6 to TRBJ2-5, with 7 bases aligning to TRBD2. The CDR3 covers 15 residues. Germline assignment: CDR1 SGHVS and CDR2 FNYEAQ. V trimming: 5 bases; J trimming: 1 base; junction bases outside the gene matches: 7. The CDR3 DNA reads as TGTGCCAGCAGCCCCATCTGGGAGGGCCAAGAGACCCAGTACTTC. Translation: CASSPIWEGQETQYF.

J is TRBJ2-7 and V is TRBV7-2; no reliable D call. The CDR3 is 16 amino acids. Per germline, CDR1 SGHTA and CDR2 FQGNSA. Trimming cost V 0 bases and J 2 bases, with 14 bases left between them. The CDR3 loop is CASSLALLERTYEQYF. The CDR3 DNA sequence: TGTGCCAGCAGCTTAGCGTTATTAGAGCGAACCTACGAGCAGTACTTC.

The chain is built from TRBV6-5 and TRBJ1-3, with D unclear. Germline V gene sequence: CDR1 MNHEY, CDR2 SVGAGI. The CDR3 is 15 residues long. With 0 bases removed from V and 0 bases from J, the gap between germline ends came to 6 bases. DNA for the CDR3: TGTGCCAGCAGTTACTCGGGCTACTCTGGAAACACCATATATTTT. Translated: CASSYSGYSGNTIYF.

CDR3 DNA sequence: TGTGCTAGTGGTACGGGACTAGCGGGAGTACATGAGCAGTTCTTC. This translates into CASGTGLAGVHEQFF. The V and J genes are TRBV12-5 and TRBJ2-1; 14 nucleotides align to TRBD2. The CDR3 length is 15 residues. From germline, CDR1 is LGHNT and CDR2 FRNRAP. Trimming cost V 5 bases and J 8 bases; bases outside gene matches: 5. Filled out from reference TRBV12-5 and TRBJ2-1, the complete variable domain reads DARVTQTPRHKVTEMGQEVTMRCQPILGHNTVFWYRQTMMQGLELLAYFRNRAPLDDSGMPKDRFSAEMPDATLATLKIQPSEPRDSAVYFCASGTGLAGVHEQFFGPGTRLTVL.

The CDR3: CASSMLAGSTDTQYF. In nucleotides, the CDR3 is TGTGCCAGTAGTATGCTAGCGGGGAGCACAGATACGCAGTATTTT. This chain links TRBV19 with TRBJ2-3; 9 bases fit TRBD2. This CDR3 spans 15 amino acids. CDR1 LNHDA and CDR2 SQIVND come from the germline V gene (reference sequence). V lost 3 bases, J lost 0 bases, and 1 base stayed unmatched.

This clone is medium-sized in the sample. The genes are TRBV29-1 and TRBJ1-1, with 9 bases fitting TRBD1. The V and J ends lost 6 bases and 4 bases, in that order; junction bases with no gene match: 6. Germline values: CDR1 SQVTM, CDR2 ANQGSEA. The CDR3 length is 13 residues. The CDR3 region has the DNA TGCAGCGTGGAGACAGGGGGAGGCACTGAAGCTTTCTTT. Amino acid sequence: CSVETGGGTEAFF.

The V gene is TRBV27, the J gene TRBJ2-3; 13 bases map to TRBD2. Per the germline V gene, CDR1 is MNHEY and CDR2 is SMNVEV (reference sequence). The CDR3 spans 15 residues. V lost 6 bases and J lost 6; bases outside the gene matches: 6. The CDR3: CASRKTSGGWDTQYF. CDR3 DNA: TGTGCCAGCAGAAAGACTAGCGGGGGGTGGGATACGCAGTATTTT.

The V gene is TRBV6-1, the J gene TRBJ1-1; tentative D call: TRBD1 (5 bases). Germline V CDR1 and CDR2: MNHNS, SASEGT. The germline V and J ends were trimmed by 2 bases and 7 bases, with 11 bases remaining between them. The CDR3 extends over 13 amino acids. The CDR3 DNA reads TGTGCCAGCAGTGAATACAGGAAAGATGAAGCTTTCTTT. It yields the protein CASSEYRKDEAFF.